The 32 T cell receptor beta chains below were found in one sample sequenced in a study of regulatory T cells in long-lasting Graves disease. CDR3 regions were amplified by Arm-PCR using iRepertoire HTBI primers to build TCR beta libraries. TCRdb called the multiplex PCR reads again in MiXCR, with one record for every CDR3 protein. Among roughly 500,000 distinct CDR3 sequences listed, around 20% were seen once. Time point specified: persistent/refractory GD, antithyroid drugs over 5 years with positive TRAb. Making the TCR library involved RNA that had been extracted from PBMCs. Sequencing used peripheral blood mononuclear cells (PBMCs), obtained when the disease was refractory, from a patient treated with antithyroid drugs. All receptors derive from a female donor with Graves disease.

This clonotype has only a few counts. The gene calls are TRBV4-1 and TRBJ2-5; unclear D gene. Trimming shortened V by 3 bases and J by 6 bases, and 8 bases separated the two germline ends. Germline V gene sequence: CDR1 MGHRA, CDR2 YSYEKL. CDR3 length equals 12 residues. The CDR3 DNA reads TGCGCCAGCAGCCAGGGCAAGCAGACCCAGTACTTC. Translated, it gives CASSQGKQTQYF.

In this sample, this clonotype turned up many times. The chain carries TRBV29-1 and TRBJ1-2; D gene unclear. Trimming removed 4 bases from V and 8 bases from J, with 11 bases in between. This CDR3 has 11 residues. Germline loops: CDR1 SQVTM, CDR2 ANQGSEA. Here the CDR3 reads CSVVVPGGYTF. DNA of the CDR3: TGCAGCGTTGTTGTCCCTGGAGGCTACACCTTC. The full variable domain, its missing parts supplied by reference TRBV29-1 and TRBJ1-2, is SAVISQKPSRDICQRGTSLTIQCQVDSQVTMMFWYRQQPGQSLTLIATANQGSEATYESGFVIDKFPISRPNLTFSTLTVSNMSPEDSSIYLCSVVVPGGYTFGSGTRLTVV.

Only a few counts were recorded for this clonotype. This sequence joins TRBV19 and TRBJ1-1, with D uncertain. Looked up from germline, CDR1 is LNHDA and CDR2 is SQIVND (reference sequence). V was pared by 7 bases and J by 5 bases, with 17 bases between. The CDR3 loop spans 14 amino acids. The CDR3 loop reads CASTLSMVGTEAFF. The CDR3, as DNA: TGTGCCAGTACCCTCAGTATGGTTGGGACTGAAGCTTTCTTT. The full variable domain, in which reference TRBV19 and TRBJ1-1 provide the parts outside the CDR3, is DGGITQSPKYLFRKEGQNVTLSCEQNLNHDAMYWYRQDPGQGLRLIYYSQIVNDFQKGDIAEGYSVSREKKESFPLTVTSAQKNPTAFYLCASTLSMVGTEAFFGQGTRLTVV.

The chain employs TRBV30 and TRBJ2-7, with D unresolved. V dropped 0 bases and J dropped 4 bases, with 7 bases sitting between them. This CDR3 has 12 residues. Germline lookup yields CDR1 GTSNPN and CDR2 SVGIG (reference sequence). CDR3 nucleotide sequence: TGTGCCTGGAGTGTCGAAGATTACGAGCAGTACTTC. Translating gives CAWSVEDYEQYF.

The CDR3 DNA reads as TGTGCCAGCAGCATGAGTGGGGCGAGTGGCTACACCTTC. This sequence encodes CASSMSGASGYTF. The chain uses TRBV6-1 and TRBJ1-2; maybe TRBD1 (5 bases). CDR3 length equals 13 residues. The V gene's germline CDR1 is MNHNS and CDR2 SASEGT. V lost 6 bases and J 7 bases, leaving 15 bases between the germline ends.

This clonotype occurred many times. This chain uses TRBV7-9 with TRBJ2-7; 7 bases line up with TRBD2. The J segment lost 6 bases and the V segment lost 4 bases, leaving 3 bases of the junction unmatched. This CDR3 spans 12 amino acids. From germline, CDR1 is SEHNR and CDR2 FQNEAQ (reference sequence). The CDR3 loop reads CASSWGGGEQYF. In DNA, the CDR3 is TGTGCCAGCAGCTGGGGGGGGGGCGAGCAGTACTTC.

This clonotype was seen ten or more times. The rearrangement links TRBV2 to TRBJ2-7; no clear D. The CDR3 runs to 12 residues. V was cut by 2 bases and J by 6 bases, with 8 bases left in between. The germline gives CDR1 SNHLY, CDR2 FYNNEI. As DNA, the CDR3 is TGTGCCAGCAGTGAAATCGGGCGCGAGCAGTACTTC. Translating it yields CASSEIGREQYF.

The table lists this clonotype with many counts. CDR3 loop: CASSRPLTAARDGYTF. In nucleotides, the CDR3 is TGTGCCAGCAGCCGTCCATTGACCGCGGCCAGGGATGGCTACACCTTC. This sequence joins TRBV2 and TRBJ1-2; TRBD1 might be the D (5 bases). The germline CDR1 and CDR2 sequences are SNHLY and FYNNEI. There are 16 residues in the CDR3. V lost 6 bases and J lost 6, with 23 bases in between.

This clonotype has ten or more counts. This chain joins TRBV11-3 and TRBJ1-1, with no clear D. From germline, CDR1 is SGHNT and CDR2 YENEEA. This CDR3 region has 13 residues. Trimming removed 0 bases at V and 5 bases at J, with 7 bases between. The CDR3 DNA reads as TGTGCCAGCAGCTTAGAGGAGGATACTGAAGCTTTCTTT. It is translated as CASSLEEDTEAFF.

In this sample, this clonotype turned up many times. The chain employs TRBV27 and TRBJ2-2, with D unresolved. Germline lookup yields CDR1 MNHEY and CDR2 SMNVEV (reference sequence). V was trimmed by 5 bases and J by 2 bases, leaving 12 bases between them. This CDR3 contains 15 residues. For the CDR3, the DNA is TGTGCCAGCAGTCCCCGAGCCCGCAACACCGGGGAGCTGTTTTTT. This encodes CASSPRARNTGELFF.

The chain is built from TRBV7-9 and TRBJ2-2; D gene uncertain. The CDR3 has 14 residues. The V and J ends lost 4 bases and 5 bases respectively, with 11 bases between them. Germline CDR1 is SEHNR and CDR2 is FQNEAQ (reference sequence). CDR3 coding DNA: TGTGCCAGCAGCTCCGGAACAGTGACCGGGGAGCTGTTTTTT. This gives the protein CASSSGTVTGELFF.

The V gene is TRBV7-2, the J gene TRBJ2-1, with 8 bases aligning to TRBD1. V shed 5 bases and J 10 bases; nucleotides not matched to a gene: 13. This CDR3 contains 15 residues. CDR1 is SGHTA, CDR2 FQGNSA, per germline. DNA for the CDR3: TGTGCCAGCAGCGGACGGACAGGGAGCGAGTGGGAGCAGTTCTTC. It codes for CASSGRTGSEWEQFF.

The table lists this clonotype with a few counts. J is TRBJ1-1 and V is TRBV9; 9 nucleotides agree with TRBD1. The CDR3 loop spans 14 amino acids. Germline lookup yields CDR1 SGDLS and CDR2 YYNGEE. V dropped 3 bases and J dropped 7; count of bases not matched to a gene: 7. CDR3 sequence (DNA): TGTGCCAGCAGCGCCACCGGACAGGGGCTTGAAGCTTTCTTT. Amino acid sequence: CASSATGQGLEAFF.

The chain joins TRBV7-2 to TRBJ2-1; D is perhaps TRBD2 (6 bases). Germline CDR1 is SGHTA and CDR2 is FQGNSA. Trimming took off 6 bases at V and 2 bases at J, with 14 bases between the two ends. This CDR3 comprises 15 residues. CDR3 DNA sequence: TGTGCCAGCAGGCCCACTAGCACCCCCTACAATGAGCAGTTCTTC. Translation: CASRPTSTPYNEQFF.

The CDR3 bases are TGCGCCAGCAGCTCCGGGACTAGCCGAAGCTCCTACGAGCAGTACTTC. The encoded protein is CASSSGTSRSSYEQYF. The rearrangement links TRBV5-1 to TRBJ2-7; 9 bases are a match to TRBD2. CDR1 is SGHRS and CDR2 is YFSETQ in the germline V gene. Germline trimming cut 3 bases from V and 0 bases from J; bases unmatched to any gene: 7. The CDR3 has 16 residues.

At least ten counts were recorded for this clonotype. The rearrangement uses TRBV28 and TRBJ2-1, with 11 bases identical to TRBD2. Germline V CDR1 and CDR2: MDHEN, SYDVKM. This CDR3 spans 16 amino acids. With 5 bases clipped from V and 9 bases from J, the junction kept 12 bases outside the gene matches. DNA for the CDR3: TGTGCCAGCAGTACCTTAGCGGGAGGGCCCCGGGTTGAGCAGTTCTTC. Protein product: CASSTLAGGPRVEQFF.

CDR3 sequence: CASSQAAALGATNEKLFF. The CDR3 region has the DNA TGTGCCAGCTCGCAGGCCGCCGCGCTGGGTGCAACTAATGAAAAACTGTTTTTT. The V call is TRBV18, the J call TRBJ1-4; no clear D. The length of the CDR3 is 18 residues. Germline V gene sequence: CDR1 KGHSH, CDR2 LQKENI. Trimming stripped 6 bases from V and 0 bases from J, with 20 bases between.

The sample holds many counts of this clonotype. The rearrangement uses TRBV5-1 and TRBJ1-1; D call uncertain. V lost 0 bases, J lost 1 base, and 7 bases lay in between. The CDR3 runs 14 residues. Germline V gene data show CDR1 as SGHRS and CDR2 as YFSETQ. This CDR3 is CASSLDTRNTEAFF. The CDR3 nucleotides are TGCGCCAGCAGCTTGGACACAAGGAACACTGAAGCTTTCTTT.

The V call is TRBV20-1, the J call TRBJ1-2; no reliable D call. With 0 bases removed from V and 3 bases from J, the gap between germline ends came to 8 bases. The CDR3 runs 13 residues. Germline CDR1 reads DFQATT; CDR2 reads SNEGSKA (reference sequence). CDR3 amino acids: CSAREGGDYGYTF. The CDR3 DNA is TGCAGTGCTAGAGAAGGCGGGGACTATGGCTACACCTTC.

This clonotype was seen a few times. The chain has TRBV20-1 and TRBJ2-7; a weak D match, TRBD2 (6 bases). Germline values: CDR1 DFQATT, CDR2 SNEGSKA (reference sequence). The CDR3 covers 15 residues. V was shortened by 4 bases and J by 5 bases, with 21 bases between the two germline ends. CDR3 sequence (DNA): TGCAGTGCTACCACTAGGTTAACTAGCTTCGACGAGCAGTACTTC. The encoded protein is CSATTRLTSFDEQYF.

A word on this clonotype: A far larger clone lies a single base away; this is likely a read error. V gene TRBV6-9 combines with J gene TRBJ2-5, with 11 bases lining up with TRBD2. The V gene end was trimmed by 3 bases and the J gene end by 0 bases; junction bases not matched to a gene: 9. There are 18 residues in the CDR3. The germline V gene encodes CDR1 MNHGY and CDR2 SVAAGI. In DNA, the CDR3 is TGTGCCAGCAGTTACTATGAGACTAGCGGGACGGACCAAGAGACCCAGTACTTC. It is translated as CASSYYETSGTDQETQYF.

The chain joins TRBV29-1 to TRBJ2-5; D gene uncertain. The CDR3 length is 14 residues. V lost 3 bases to trimming and J lost 1 base, with 12 bases between them. Per the germline V gene, CDR1 is SQVTM and CDR2 is ANQGSEA. In DNA, the CDR3 is TGCAGCGTTGAGAAGGCCCAGAGCCAAGAGACCCAGTACTTC. It yields the protein CSVEKAQSQETQYF. Drawing the rest from reference TRBV29-1 and TRBJ2-5, the complete variable domain is SAVISQKPSRDICQRGTSLTIQCQVDSQVTMMFWYRQQPGQSLTLIATANQGSEATYESGFVIDKFPISRPNLTFSTLTVSNMSPEDSSIYLCSVEKAQSQETQYFGPGTRLLVL.

The chain employs TRBV6-1 and TRBJ2-7; 7 bases match TRBD2. Trimming cost V 7 bases and J 4 bases; bases outside gene matches: 13. Germline CDR1 and CDR2: MNHNS and SASEGT. The CDR3 has 15 residues. Here the CDR3 DNA reads TGTGCCAGCACCCCCGGCGGGGGACCCGCATACGAGCAGTACTTC. The encoded protein is CASTPGGGPAYEQYF.

This clonotype was found many times. The J gene is TRBJ1-2, the V gene TRBV2; 9 bases are shared with TRBD1. V lost 4 bases and J lost 3; bases outside the gene matches: 3. From germline, CDR1 is SNHLY and CDR2 FYNNEI. CDR3 length: 14 residues. The CDR3 nucleotides read TGTGCCAGCAGTGCTGACAGGGGGGACTATGGCTACACCTTC. Protein: CASSADRGDYGYTF.

As regards this clonotype: Given a much more abundant clone one base away, this may be a read error. No conserved phenylalanine or tryptophan ends this CDR3, so it is likely a read error. This rearrangement joins TRBV28 to TRBJ1-1; D remains unclear. This CDR3 contains 13 residues. Germline V lookup: CDR1 MDHEN, CDR2 SYDVKM. V was cut by 5 bases and J by 4 bases, with 11 bases left in between. The CDR3: CASSHDLTTEAFS. The CDR3 DNA is TGTGCCAGCAGTCACGACCTGACCACTGAAGCTTTCTCT.

The chain has TRBV25-1 and TRBJ1-2; no firm D call. Trimming pared 1 base from V and 8 bases from J, leaving 11 bases between. The CDR3 is 13 residues long. The V gene's germline CDR1 is MGHDK and CDR2 SYGVNS. The CDR3 DNA reads as TGTGCCAGCAGTGAATCGCGGACTGGCGGCTACACCTTC. It translates to CASSESRTGGYTF.

This clonotype has a count of ten or more. The J gene is TRBJ1-1, the V gene TRBV28; weak D call: TRBD1 (5 bases). V lost 2 bases and J lost 3, with 10 bases in between. From germline, CDR1 is MDHEN and CDR2 SYDVKM. The CDR3 has 14 amino acids. The CDR3 nucleotides read TGTGCCAGCAGTTTACAGGGACGGGACACTGAAGCTTTCTTT. Translation gives CASSLQGRDTEAFF.

This sequence joins TRBV14 and TRBJ1-3; a possible D gene is TRBD1 (5 bases). The ends were cut back, 0 bases at V and 0 bases at J, with 15 bases in the middle. Germline V lookup: CDR1 SGHDN, CDR2 FVKESK. CDR3 length equals 18 residues. The chain's CDR3 is CASSQETGRTSSGNTIYF. The CDR3 region has the DNA TGTGCCAGCAGCCAAGAAACGGGACGGACAAGCTCTGGAAACACCATATATTTT.

The table lists this clonotype with a few counts. The chain couples TRBV7-6 to TRBJ2-5; possible D gene TRBD1, 6 bases. The CDR3 has 13 amino acids. CDR1 is SGHVS, CDR2 FNYEAQ, per germline. Trimming cost V 5 bases and J 6 bases, with 13 bases left between them. The CDR3, as DNA: TGTGCCAGCAGCCCGGGGACATGGAAGACCCAGTACTTC. It yields the protein CASSPGTWKTQYF.

At least ten counts were recorded for this clonotype. The chain links TRBV6-1 to TRBJ2-7; 10 bases align to TRBD2. The trim removed 3 bases at V and 0 bases at J, leaving 8 bases unmatched. The CDR3 loop spans 17 amino acids. Looked up from germline, CDR1 is MNHNS and CDR2 is SASEGT. CDR3 loop: CASSDWTSGPSSYEQYF. CDR3 coding DNA: TGTGCCAGCAGTGATTGGACTAGCGGCCCAAGCTCCTACGAGCAGTACTTC.

This clonotype was detected many times. The chain employs TRBV28 and TRBJ1-6; 8 nucleotides match TRBD1. V was clipped by 5 bases and J by 4 bases; unmatched bases: 7. Germline CDR1 reads MDHEN; CDR2 reads SYDVKM. The CDR3 totals 16 residues. CDR3: CASSTIRQGYNSPLHF. CDR3 nucleotides: TGTGCCAGCAGTACTATCCGACAGGGGTATAATTCACCCCTCCACTTT.

This clonotype was found once. This likely comes from a read error, as the CDR3 has no conserved phenylalanine or tryptophan at its end. The chain links TRBV4-1 to TRBJ1-2; D ambiguous. Trimming left V 0 bases short and J 1 base short, with 12 bases between. The germline V gene has CDR1 MGHRA and CDR2 YSYEKL. The CDR3 consists of 16 residues. The CDR3 sequence: CASSQDAREINYGYTL. In DNA form, the CDR3 reads TGCGCCAGCAGCCAAGACGCGAGGGAAATTAACTATGGCTACACCCTC.